This T cell receptor beta chain was captured by sequencing in a study of T cell responses to AZD1222 COVID-19 vaccine. Study-wide findings and caveats: Seropositive AZD1222 recipients at baseline numbered only five or six. There were mostly white British donors and more females than males, and clonal diversity was possibly underestimated. The repertoires were collected only after the peak T cell response.

The CDR3 has 13 amino acids. Germline V gene lookup returns CDR1 LNHDA and CDR2 SQIVND (reference sequence). V trimming: 7 bases; J trimming: 3 bases; junction bases outside the gene matches: 4. In its sample, this clone was seen once. Its matching antigen is unknown. The repertoire was sequenced with immunoSEQ multiplex PCR; TCRdb's copy has only in-frame clones and lacks some. Among under 200,000 clones listed, 70% to 90% were seen once. This sample comprised peripheral blood, obtained 28 days after the second AZD1222 dose. This chain uses TRBV19 with TRBJ2-3; 7 bases map to TRBD2. The sequence was collected from an adult who received the AZD1222 COVID-19 vaccine. CDR3 nucleotides: TGTGCCAGTAACGGGGGGAGAACAGATACGCAGTATTTT. It codes for CASNGGRTDTQYF.